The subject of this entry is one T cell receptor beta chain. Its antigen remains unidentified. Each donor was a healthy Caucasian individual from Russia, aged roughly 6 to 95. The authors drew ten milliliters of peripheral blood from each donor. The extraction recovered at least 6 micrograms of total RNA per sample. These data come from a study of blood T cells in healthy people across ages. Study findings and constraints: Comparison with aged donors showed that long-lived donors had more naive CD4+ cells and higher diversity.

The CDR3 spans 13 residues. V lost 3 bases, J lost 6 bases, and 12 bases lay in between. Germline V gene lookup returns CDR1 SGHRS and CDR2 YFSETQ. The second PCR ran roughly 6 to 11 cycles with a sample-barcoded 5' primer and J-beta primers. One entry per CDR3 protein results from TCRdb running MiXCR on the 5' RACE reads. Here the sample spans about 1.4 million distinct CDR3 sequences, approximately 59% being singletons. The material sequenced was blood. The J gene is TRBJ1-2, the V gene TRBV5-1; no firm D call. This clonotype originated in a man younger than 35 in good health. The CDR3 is CASSSVGENGYTF. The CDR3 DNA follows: TGCGCCAGCAGCTCCGTCGGGGAAAATGGCTACACCTTC.